These 27 T cell receptor beta chains were all obtained from the same sample, sequenced in a study of vaccination and CD4 T cells after COVID-19. The assay that was used to sequence DNA from cultured CD4+ T cells was the Oncomine TCR Beta short-read assay. Via MiXCR, TCRdb re-called the PCR reads, giving one row per CDR3 protein. The table records 7,500 to 10,000 distinct CDR3 sequences, roughly 44% of them present only once. Stated treatment: roughly ten-day PBMC culture with coronavirus spike peptide pools or control peptides (ViraFEST assay). For these receptors, no antigen is known. The sequenced sample consisted of CD4+ T cells from blood, cultured in vitro. All receptors derive from a human donor who had recovered from COVID-19.

The rearrangement uses TRBV12-3 or TRBV12-4 and TRBJ1-2; possibly TRBD1 for D (6 bases). V was clipped by 6 bases and J by 1 base, with 15 bases between them. This CDR3 comprises 15 residues. The CDR3 DNA is TGTGCCAGCAGGAACGGGGGGCGCAGTAACTATGGCTACACCTTC. This encodes CASRNGGRSNYGYTF.

This rearrangement joins TRBV5-4 to TRBJ2-5; 8 nucleotides align to TRBD1. The CDR3 loop spans 16 amino acids. The J segment lost 9 bases and the V segment lost 0 bases, leaving 13 bases of the junction unmatched. CDR1 is SGHNT and CDR2 is YYREEE in the germline V gene (reference sequence). The CDR3 loop is CASSLGGQGPKKAQYF. CDR3 in DNA: TGTGCCAGCAGCTTGGGTGGACAGGGCCCCAAGAAGGCCCAGTACTTC.

The J gene is TRBJ1-5, the V gene TRBV19; D is uncertain. V lost 2 bases and J 2 bases, leaving 13 bases between the germline ends. CDR3 size: 16 residues. Germline V gene lookup returns CDR1 LNHDA and CDR2 SQIVND (reference sequence). The CDR3 sequence is CASSITALSGNQPQHF. Here the CDR3 DNA reads TGTGCCAGTAGTATAACGGCCCTTTCGGGCAATCAGCCCCAGCATTTT.

This clonotype has a single count. The chain carries TRBV11-2 and TRBJ1-1; no clear D. The CDR3 loop spans 16 amino acids. Germline lookup yields CDR1 SGHAT and CDR2 FQNNGV. Trimming shortened V by 0 bases and J by 0 bases, and 11 bases separated the two germline ends. CDR3: CASSLEGLGMNTEAFF. DNA for the CDR3: TGTGCCAGCAGCTTAGAAGGTTTGGGAATGAACACTGAAGCTTTCTTT. The full variable domain, its missing parts supplied by reference TRBV11-2 and TRBJ1-1, is EAGVAQSPRYKIIEKRQSVAFWCNPISGHATLYWYQQILGQGPKLLIQFQNNGVVDDSQLPKDRFSAERLKGVDSTLKIQPAKLEDSAVYLCASSLEGLGMNTEAFFGQGTRLTVV.

The V and J genes are TRBV29-1 and TRBJ2-7; D might be TRBD1 or TRBD2, each matching 5 bases. The V and J ends lost 6 bases and 4 bases respectively, with 22 bases between them. The CDR3 covers 15 residues. The germline V gene encodes CDR1 SQVTM and CDR2 ANQGSEA. For the CDR3, the DNA is TGCAGCGTCGAGACTACCGGGACCCGACGGTACGAGCAGTACTTC. This encodes CSVETTGTRRYEQYF.

This clonotype was counted only a few times. This sequence joins TRBV20-1 and TRBJ1-5, with 8 bases aligning to TRBD1. From germline, CDR1 is DFQATT and CDR2 SNEGSKA (reference sequence). There are 15 residues in the CDR3. V was pared by 1 base and J by 6 bases, with 8 bases of the junction left unmatched. CDR3 sequence reads: CSARVTGQVGQPQHF. For the CDR3, the DNA is TGCAGTGCTAGAGTCACGGGACAGGTCGGTCAGCCCCAGCATTTT.

This chain uses TRBV9 with TRBJ2-7; D is ambiguous. Germline V gives CDR1 SGDLS, CDR2 YYNGEE. V was clipped by 0 bases and J by 10 bases, with 17 bases between them. The CDR3 is 14 amino acids. CDR3 loop: CASSVASPPDFQYF. CDR3 sequence (DNA): TGTGCCAGCAGCGTAGCTTCCCCTCCAGATTTCCAGTACTTC.

This clonotype was seen more than once but under ten times. V usage is TRBV27 and J usage is TRBJ1-6; D gene ambiguous. CDR1 is MNHEY, CDR2 SMNVEV, per germline (reference sequence). CDR3 length: 15 amino acids. Trimming shortened V by 3 bases and J by 4 bases, and 10 bases separated the two germline ends. The CDR3 region is CASSFQVGYNSPLHF. The CDR3 DNA sequence: TGTGCCAGCAGTTTTCAGGTCGGGTATAATTCACCCCTCCACTTT.

This clonotype was seen a handful of times. The chain has TRBV20-1 and TRBJ1-1, with D maybe TRBD1 (5 bases). CDR3 length: 14 residues. Deletions cut 6 bases from V and 2 bases from J, with 16 bases between. Germline CDR1 is DFQATT and CDR2 is SNEGSKA (reference sequence). DNA of the CDR3: TGCAGTGCCCCCTTACGGGGGTTTAACACTGAAGCTTTCTTT. Amino acids: CSAPLRGFNTEAFF.

The chain has TRBV5-1 and TRBJ2-5, with 11 bases fitting TRBD2. The CDR3 runs 14 residues. V was clipped by 7 bases and J by 5 bases; unmatched bases: 7. The germline V gene encodes CDR1 SGHRS and CDR2 YFSETQ. The CDR3 DNA reads TGCGCCAGCGCCACTAGCGGGGGCGTGGAGACCCAGTACTTC. This encodes CASATSGGVETQYF.

This clonotype was seen once. This chain joins TRBV11-2 and TRBJ1-5; D unclear. Germline values: CDR1 SGHAT, CDR2 FQNNGV. This CDR3 is built from 15 residues. V lost 1 base and J 5 bases, leaving 12 bases between the germline ends. CDR3 region: CASSLASGADQPQHF. The CDR3 DNA sequence: TGTGCCAGCAGCTTAGCATCAGGAGCTGATCAGCCCCAGCATTTT.

The DNA for the CDR3 is TGTGCCAGTAGCAGGGGGCCGGGAGAGACCCAGTACTTC. It specifies CASSRGPGETQYF. V gene TRBV6-1 combines with J gene TRBJ2-5; 8 nucleotides match TRBD1. V was clipped by 9 bases and J by 4 bases; unmatched bases: 7. CDR1 is MNHNS and CDR2 is SASEGT in the germline V gene. The length of the CDR3 is 13 residues.

This clonotype turned up a few times. The V and J genes are TRBV27 and TRBJ1-1; no clear D gene. Deletions cut 4 bases from V and 3 bases from J, with 12 bases between. CDR3 size: 14 residues. The germline V gene has CDR1 MNHEY and CDR2 SMNVEV (reference sequence). The CDR3, as DNA: TGTGCCAGCAGTTCGGGGAAAGGGCACACTGAAGCTTTCTTT. It is translated as CASSSGKGHTEAFF.

The chain recombines TRBV20-1 with TRBJ2-1; either TRBD1 or TRBD2 may supply D (6 bases each). Trimming shortened V by 1 base and J by 7 bases, and 17 bases separated the two germline ends. There are 15 residues in the CDR3. In germline, CDR1 is DFQATT, CDR2 SNEGSKA (reference sequence). The CDR3: CSARASRGGVNEQFF. As DNA, the CDR3 is TGCAGTGCTAGAGCATCCAGGGGAGGAGTGAATGAGCAGTTCTTC.

The V call is TRBV6-4, the J call TRBJ1-1; D may be TRBD1 (5 bases). V dropped 2 bases and J dropped 5 bases, with 18 bases sitting between them. CDR1 is MRHNA and CDR2 is SNTAGT in the germline V gene. The CDR3 covers 16 residues. DNA of the CDR3: TGTGCCAGCAGTGACAAGCCCGGTGGGGGTGGAACTGAAGCTTTCTTT. This encodes CASSDKPGGGGTEAFF.

The chain is built from TRBV6-1 and TRBJ1-5, with TRBD1 matching over 8 bases. The CDR3 extends over 15 amino acids. V gave up 9 bases and J gave up 0 bases; unmatched junction bases: 7. CDR1 MNHNS and CDR2 SASEGT come from the germline V gene. This CDR3 reads CASTTDRVSNQPQHF. CDR3 nucleotides: TGTGCCAGTACTACGGACAGGGTTAGCAATCAGCCCCAGCATTTT.

This clonotype has a handful of counts. This chain connects TRBV6-2 or TRBV6-3 to TRBJ1-5; 9 nucleotides agree with TRBD1. The germline gives CDR1 MNHEY, CDR2 SVGEGT. The CDR3 spans 18 residues. Trimming at V came to 5 bases and at J to 1 base, leaving 12 bases not matched to a gene. CDR3 sequence reads: CASSAGQGSRMSNQPQHF. The CDR3 nucleotides are TGTGCCAGCAGTGCCGGACAGGGGTCGAGGATGAGCAATCAGCCCCAGCATTTT.

This CDR3 is CASNQMAGEETQYF. CDR3 nucleotide sequence: TGTGCCAGCAATCAAATGGCCGGGGAGGAGACCCAGTACTTC. The chain employs TRBV5-5 and TRBJ2-5; a weak D match, TRBD2 (5 bases). V was pared by 6 bases and J by 5 bases, with 17 bases between. Germline V gives CDR1 SGHKS, CDR2 YYEKEE (reference sequence). This CDR3 is 14 amino acids long.

The chain recombines TRBV12-3 or TRBV12-4 with TRBJ2-7; TRBD1 agrees at 7 bases. The CDR3 spans 12 residues. Trimming cost V 6 bases and J 2 bases; bases outside gene matches: 1. The chain's CDR3 is CASRGQPYEQYF. The CDR3 nucleotides read TGTGCCAGCAGGGGACAGCCCTACGAGCAGTACTTC.

This clonotype was seen only a few times. The chain employs TRBV2 and TRBJ1-2, with D maybe TRBD1 (5 bases). The CDR3 sequence is 12 residues long. The V gene's germline CDR1 is SNHLY and CDR2 FYNNEI. The V end lost 5 bases, the J end lost 2 bases, and 6 bases lay between the germline ends. CDR3 amino acids: CASSPGNYGYTF. The CDR3 region has the DNA TGTGCCAGCAGTCCAGGGAACTATGGCTACACCTTC.

CDR3 nucleotide sequence: TGTGCCAGCTCGCAGGGGACAGGGAACGAGCAGTACTTC. Protein: CASSQGTGNEQYF. V gene TRBV18 combines with J gene TRBJ2-7; TRBD1 agrees at 9 bases. The CDR3 loop spans 13 amino acids. Germline CDR1 and CDR2: KGHSH and LQKENI. Trimming cost V 6 bases and J 5 bases; bases outside gene matches: 5.

V gene TRBV10-3 combines with J gene TRBJ1-1, with D possibly matching TRBD1 (5 bases). Germline values: CDR1 ENHRY, CDR2 SYGVKD. This CDR3 has 15 residues. V lost 3 bases and J 4 bases, leaving 15 bases between the germline ends. CDR3 amino acids: CAISDQGTAITEAFF. For the CDR3, the DNA is TGTGCCATCAGTGACCAAGGGACGGCAATCACTGAAGCTTTCTTT.

Only one count was recorded for this clonotype. The rearrangement links TRBV18 to TRBJ2-3; tentatively, D is TRBD1 or TRBD2 (5 bases each). Germline CDR1 reads KGHSH; CDR2 reads LQKENI. The V end lost 2 bases, the J end lost 10 bases, and 19 bases lay between the germline ends. This CDR3 is built from 15 residues. Written as DNA, the CDR3 is TGTGCCAGCTCACCATATGACGGGGCCTCTTTGGCGCAGTATTTT. Its translation: CASSPYDGASLAQYF.

By share, this clonotype ranks as medium-sized. The chain combines TRBV7-2 with TRBJ1-5; D not certain. This CDR3 region has 16 residues. Trimming shortened V by 1 base and J by 6 bases, and 16 bases separated the two germline ends. Per germline, CDR1 SGHTA and CDR2 FQGNSA. The chain's CDR3 is CASSLVGGGSGQPQHF. Written as DNA, the CDR3 is TGTGCCAGCAGCTTAGTAGGAGGCGGGAGCGGTCAGCCCCAGCATTTT.

The V gene is TRBV6-1, the J gene TRBJ2-1; D unresolved. This CDR3 has 15 residues. Trimming took 5 bases from V and 7 from J, leaving 18 bases between them. Germline CDR1 and CDR2: MNHNS and SASEGT. For the CDR3, the DNA is TGTGCCAGCAGTATCCGGGCCCTACTCCCTAATGAGCAGTTCTTC. It specifies CASSIRALLPNEQFF.

This clonotype was observed a few times. CDR3 residues: CASSLGRGTRQYEQYF. The CDR3 nucleotides are TGTGCCAGCAGCTTAGGCCGTGGGACTAGACAATACGAGCAGTACTTC. The rearrangement joins TRBV11-2 to TRBJ2-7; 8 nucleotides line up with TRBD2. Losses at the gene ends were 1 base for V and 4 bases for J; bases not matched to a gene: 9. Germline-derived CDR1 and CDR2 are SGHAT and FQNNGV. This CDR3 is built from 16 residues.

The chain recombines TRBV12-3 or TRBV12-4 with TRBJ2-7; 8 positions match TRBD2. The CDR3 is made up of 13 amino acids. J was trimmed by 2 bases and V by 9 bases; bases with no gene match: 6. CDR3 region: CASAGLAPYEQYF. CDR3 nucleotide sequence: TGTGCCAGTGCTGGACTAGCTCCCTACGAGCAGTACTTC.